This T cell receptor (beta chain) was recorded in a study of cytomegalovirus exposure and HLA in healthy donors. Per germline, CDR1 SGHTS and CDR2 YDEGEE. V gave up 2 bases and J gave up 2 bases, with 9 bases separating them. The CDR3 is 14 residues long. It was with 60 Vbeta and 13 Jbeta primers that the PCR ran. Clones were sequenced by immunoSEQ multiplex PCR, and TCRdb holds only the in-frame ones, with some missing. The sample carries 95,000 or so clones, about 76% recorded once. This sequence originates from a woman between 40 and 55 years old in good health and CMV-seronegative. The rearrangement joins TRBV5-8 to TRBJ2-3; possible D gene TRBD2, 5 bases. Sequenced sample: PBMCs. The CDR3 region is CASSFGVSTDTQYF. For the CDR3, the DNA is TGTGCCAGCAGCTTCGGGGTTTCCACAGATACGCAGTATTTT.